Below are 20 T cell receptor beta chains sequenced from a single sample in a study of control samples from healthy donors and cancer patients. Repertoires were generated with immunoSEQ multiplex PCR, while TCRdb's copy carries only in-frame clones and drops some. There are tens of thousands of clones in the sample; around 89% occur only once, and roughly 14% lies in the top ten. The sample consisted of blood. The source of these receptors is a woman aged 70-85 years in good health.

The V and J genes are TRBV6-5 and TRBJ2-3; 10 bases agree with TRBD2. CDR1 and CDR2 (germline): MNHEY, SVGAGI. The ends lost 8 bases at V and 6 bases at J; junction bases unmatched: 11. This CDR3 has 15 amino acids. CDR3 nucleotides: TGTGCCAGCTCAAGGACTAGCGGATCAATTGATACGCAGTATTTT. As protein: CASSRTSGSIDTQYF.

CDR3 sequence reads: CASSPRDGLSTDTQYF. CDR3 in DNA: TGTGCCAGCAGCCCCCGGGACGGACTTAGCACAGATACGCAGTATTTT. This chain connects TRBV11-1 to TRBJ2-3, with D tentatively TRBD1 or TRBD2 (5 bases each). V was trimmed by 5 bases and J by 0 bases, leaving 15 bases between them. The V gene's germline CDR1 is SGHAT and CDR2 FQDESV (reference sequence). This CDR3 spans 16 amino acids. The variable domain in full, completed from reference TRBV11-1 and TRBJ2-3, reads EAEVAQSPRYKITEKSQAVAFWCDPISGHATLYWYRQILGQGPELLVQFQDESVVDDSQLPKDRFSAERLKGVDSTLKIQPAELGDSAMYLCASSPRDGLSTDTQYFGPGTRLTVL.

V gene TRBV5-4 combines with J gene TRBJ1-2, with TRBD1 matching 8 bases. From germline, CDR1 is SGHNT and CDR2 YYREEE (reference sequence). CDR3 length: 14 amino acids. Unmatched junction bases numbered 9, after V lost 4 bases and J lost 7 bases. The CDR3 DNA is TGTGCCAGCAGCCCTAGGACAGGGAAAATTGGCTACACCTTC. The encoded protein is CASSPRTGKIGYTF.

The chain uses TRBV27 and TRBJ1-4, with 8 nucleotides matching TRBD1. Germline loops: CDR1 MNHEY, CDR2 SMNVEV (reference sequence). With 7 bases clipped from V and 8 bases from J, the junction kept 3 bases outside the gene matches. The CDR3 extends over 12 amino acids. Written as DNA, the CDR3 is TGTGCCAGCAAGACAGGGGACGAAAAACTGTTTTTT. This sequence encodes CASKTGDEKLFF.

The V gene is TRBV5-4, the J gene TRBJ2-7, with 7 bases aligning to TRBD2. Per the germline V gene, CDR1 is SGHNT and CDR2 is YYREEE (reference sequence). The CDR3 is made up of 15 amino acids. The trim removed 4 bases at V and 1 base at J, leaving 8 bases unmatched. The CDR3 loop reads CASSPGGTVSYEQYF. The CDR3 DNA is TGTGCCAGCAGCCCCGGGGGGACGGTGTCCTACGAGCAGTACTTC. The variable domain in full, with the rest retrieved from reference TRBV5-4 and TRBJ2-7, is ETGVTQSPTHLIKTRGQQVTLRCSSQSGHNTVSWYQQALGQGPQFIFQYYREEENGRGNFPPRFSGLQFPNYSSELNVNALELDDSALYLCASSPGGTVSYEQYFGPGTRLTVT.

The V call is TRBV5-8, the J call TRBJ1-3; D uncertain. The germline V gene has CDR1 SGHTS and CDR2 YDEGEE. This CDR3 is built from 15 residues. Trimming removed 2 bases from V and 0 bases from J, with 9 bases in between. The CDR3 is CASSFGRLSGNTIYF. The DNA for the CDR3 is TGTGCCAGCAGCTTCGGGCGCCTCTCTGGAAACACCATATATTTT.

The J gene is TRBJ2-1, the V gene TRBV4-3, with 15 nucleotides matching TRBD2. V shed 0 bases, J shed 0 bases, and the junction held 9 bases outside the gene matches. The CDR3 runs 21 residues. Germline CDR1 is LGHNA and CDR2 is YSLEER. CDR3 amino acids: CASSQDSWTSGRASSYNEQFF. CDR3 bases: TGCGCCAGCAGCCAAGATTCTTGGACTAGCGGGAGGGCAAGCTCCTACAATGAGCAGTTCTTC.

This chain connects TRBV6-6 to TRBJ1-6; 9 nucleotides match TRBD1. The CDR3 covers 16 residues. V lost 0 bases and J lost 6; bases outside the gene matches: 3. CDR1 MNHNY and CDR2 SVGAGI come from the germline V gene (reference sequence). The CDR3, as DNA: TGTGCCAGCAGTTACTCGCCGGGACAGGGTAATTCACCCCTCCACTTT. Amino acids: CASSYSPGQGNSPLHF.

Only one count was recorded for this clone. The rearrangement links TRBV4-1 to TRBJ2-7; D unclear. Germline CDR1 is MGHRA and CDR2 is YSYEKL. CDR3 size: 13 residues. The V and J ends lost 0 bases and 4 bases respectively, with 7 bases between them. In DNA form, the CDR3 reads TGCGCCAGCAGCCAAGATGACCGATACGAGCAGTACTTC. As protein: CASSQDDRYEQYF.

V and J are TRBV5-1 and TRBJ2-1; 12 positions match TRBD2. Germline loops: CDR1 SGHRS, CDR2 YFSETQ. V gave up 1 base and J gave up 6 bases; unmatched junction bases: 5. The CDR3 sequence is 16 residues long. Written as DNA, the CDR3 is TGCGCCAGCAGCTTGAAAGGACTAGCGGGGTCCAATGAGCAGTTCTTC. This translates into CASSLKGLAGSNEQFF.

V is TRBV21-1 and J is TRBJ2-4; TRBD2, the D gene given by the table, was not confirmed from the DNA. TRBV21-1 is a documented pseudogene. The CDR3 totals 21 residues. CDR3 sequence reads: CASSPPFRGELETLAKNIQYF. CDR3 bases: TGTGCCAGCAGCCCGCCTTTTCGGGGAGAGTTGGAGACTCTAGCCAAAAACATTCAGTACTTC.

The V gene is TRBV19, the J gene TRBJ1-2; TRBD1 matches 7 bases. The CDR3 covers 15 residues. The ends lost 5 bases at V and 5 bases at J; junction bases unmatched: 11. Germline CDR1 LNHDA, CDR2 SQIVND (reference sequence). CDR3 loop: CASSGRVQGRYGYTF. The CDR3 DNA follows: TGTGCCAGTAGTGGGAGGGTACAGGGGAGGTATGGCTACACCTTC.

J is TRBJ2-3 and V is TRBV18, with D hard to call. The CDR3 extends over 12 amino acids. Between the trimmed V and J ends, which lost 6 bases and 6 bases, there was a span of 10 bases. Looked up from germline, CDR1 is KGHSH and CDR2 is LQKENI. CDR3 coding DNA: TGTGCCAGCTCGCCAAATGTGGATACGCAGTATTTT. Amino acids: CASSPNVDTQYF.

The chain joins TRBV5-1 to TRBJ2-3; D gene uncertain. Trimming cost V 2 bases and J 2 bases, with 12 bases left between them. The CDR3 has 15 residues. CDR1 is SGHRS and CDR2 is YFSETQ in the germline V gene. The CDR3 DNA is TGCGCCAGCAGCTTAAGTAGCCGCCTCACAGATACGCAGTATTTT. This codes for CASSLSSRLTDTQYF. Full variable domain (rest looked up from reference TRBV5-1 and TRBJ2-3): KAGVTQTPRYLIKTRGQQVTLSCSPISGHRSVSWYQQTPGQGLQFLFEYFSETQRNKGNFPGRFSGRQFSNSRSEMNVSTLELGDSALYLCASSLSSRLTDTQYFGPGTRLTVL.

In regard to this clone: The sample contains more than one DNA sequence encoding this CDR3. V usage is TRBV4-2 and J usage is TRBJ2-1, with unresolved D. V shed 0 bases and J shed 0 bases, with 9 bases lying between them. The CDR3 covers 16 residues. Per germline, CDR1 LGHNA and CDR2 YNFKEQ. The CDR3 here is CASSQEASSSYNEQFF. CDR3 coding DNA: TGTGCCAGCAGCCAAGAAGCATCAAGCTCCTACAATGAGCAGTTCTTC.

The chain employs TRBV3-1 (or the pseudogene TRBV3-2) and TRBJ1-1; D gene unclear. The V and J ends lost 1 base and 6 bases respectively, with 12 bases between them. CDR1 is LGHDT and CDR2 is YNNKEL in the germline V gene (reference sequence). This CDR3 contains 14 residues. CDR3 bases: TGTGCCAGCAGCCAAGTAAGGCCGGGCTCTGAAGCTTTCTTT. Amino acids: CASSQVRPGSEAFF.

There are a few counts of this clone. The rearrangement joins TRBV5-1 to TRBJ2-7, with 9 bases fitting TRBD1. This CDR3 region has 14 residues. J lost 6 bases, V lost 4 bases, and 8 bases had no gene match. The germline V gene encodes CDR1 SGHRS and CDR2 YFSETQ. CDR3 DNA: TGCGCCAGCAGCCTCAGGACAGGGGTTACCGAGCAGTACTTC. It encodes CASSLRTGVTEQYF.

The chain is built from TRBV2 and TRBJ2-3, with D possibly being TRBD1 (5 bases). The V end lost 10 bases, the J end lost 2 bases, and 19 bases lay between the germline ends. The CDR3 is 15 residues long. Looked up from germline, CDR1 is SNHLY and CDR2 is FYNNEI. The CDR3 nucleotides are TGTGCCACCGGGTTGGACCAACAGGTCACAGATACGCAGTATTTT. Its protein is CATGLDQQVTDTQYF.

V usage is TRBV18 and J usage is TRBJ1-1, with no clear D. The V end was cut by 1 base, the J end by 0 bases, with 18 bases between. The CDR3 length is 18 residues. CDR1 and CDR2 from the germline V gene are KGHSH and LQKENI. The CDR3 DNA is TGTGCCAGCTCACCACGGACGGACCCACACAGCCTGAACACTGAAGCTTTCTTT. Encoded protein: CASSPRTDPHSLNTEAFF.

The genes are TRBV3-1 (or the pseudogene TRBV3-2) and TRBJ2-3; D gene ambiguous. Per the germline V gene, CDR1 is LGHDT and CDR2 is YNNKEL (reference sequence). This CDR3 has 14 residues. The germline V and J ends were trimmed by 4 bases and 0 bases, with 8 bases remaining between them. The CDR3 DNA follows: TGTGCCAGCAGCCTACAAACTAGCACAGATACGCAGTATTTT. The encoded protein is CASSLQTSTDTQYF.